These 26 T cell receptor beta chains came from one sample sequenced in a study of blood T cell repertoires in COVID-19. TCRdb keeps only in-frame clones here, not all; method: immunoSEQ multiplex PCR. The sample has 350,000 to 450,000 clones, approximately 91% seen once. The sequenced sample was PBMCs or T cells enriched from blood (not recorded which). Every receptor here comes from a young woman who had been exposed to COVID-19.

The chain links TRBV5-1 to TRBJ2-5; D is undetermined. In germline, CDR1 is SGHRS, CDR2 YFSETQ. The CDR3 loop spans 13 amino acids. Between the trimmed V and J ends, which lost 5 bases and 2 bases, there was a span of 10 bases. Here the CDR3 DNA reads TGCGCCAGCAGTGTTCAGGAACAAGAGACCCAGTACTTC. It translates to CASSVQEQETQYF.

The chain joins TRBV5-4 to TRBJ2-2; D perhaps matches TRBD2 (7 bases). CDR3 size: 16 residues. Germline-derived CDR1 and CDR2 are SGHNT and YYREEE (reference sequence). Trimming stripped 3 bases from V and 6 bases from J, with 18 bases between. CDR3 protein: CASSSVAGAGAGELFF. CDR3 sequence (DNA): TGTGCCAGCAGCTCGGTGGCGGGGGCAGGGGCCGGGGAGCTGTTTTTT.

The CDR3 nucleotides are TGCGCCAGCAGCTTGGCAGGGGGCGCCTATGAAAAACTGTTTTTT. Translation: CASSLAGGAYEKLFF. This chain uses TRBV5-1 with TRBJ1-4; 8 bases agree with TRBD1. J gave up 6 bases and V 0 bases, and 4 bases lay outside the gene matches. There are 15 residues in the CDR3. Germline V CDR1 and CDR2: SGHRS, YFSETQ.

There are a few counts of this clone. This chain uses TRBV18 with TRBJ2-5; D gene uncertain. The CDR3 has 16 amino acids. Germline CDR1 KGHSH, CDR2 LQKENI. V dropped 2 bases and J dropped 1 base, with 14 bases sitting between them. CDR3 nucleotides: TGTGCCAGCTCACCAAGTCCCCAGGTGCTCCAAGAGACCCAGTACTTC. The encoded protein is CASSPSPQVLQETQYF. The whole variable domain, remainder taken from reference TRBV18 and TRBJ2-5, is NAGVMQNPRHLVRRRGQEARLRCSPMKGHSHVYWYRQLPEEGLKFMVYLQKENIIDESGMPKERFSAEFPKEGPSILRIQQVVRGDSAAYFCASSPSPQVLQETQYFGPGTRLLVL.

The chain combines TRBV7-3 with TRBJ2-1; 8 bases line up with TRBD2. The CDR3 contains 16 residues. Germline lookup yields CDR1 SGHTA and CDR2 FQGTGA. The junction had 5 bases not matched to a gene; V was cut back by 4 bases and J by 0 bases. CDR3 sequence: CASSYSGTSSYNEQFF. In DNA, the CDR3 is TGTGCCAGCAGCTATAGCGGGACCAGCTCCTACAATGAGCAGTTCTTC.

The genes are TRBV5-1 and TRBJ2-1, with 10 bases fitting TRBD1. Germline V gene data show CDR1 as SGHRS and CDR2 as YFSETQ. The V gene end was trimmed by 6 bases and the J gene end by 1 base; junction bases not matched to a gene: 7. The CDR3 length is 16 residues. CDR3 DNA sequence: TGCGCCAGCACCCCCTCGGGACAGGGGTCCTACAATGAGCAGTTCTTC. As protein: CASTPSGQGSYNEQFF.

This rearrangement joins TRBV15 to TRBJ2-7; possibly TRBD2 for D (5 bases). The CDR3 is 14 amino acids. Germline loops: CDR1 LNHNV, CDR2 YYDKDF (reference sequence). Trimming left V 4 bases short and J 0 bases short, with 10 bases between. CDR3 sequence: CATSMSAGSYEQYF. Written as DNA, the CDR3 is TGTGCCACCAGCATGTCGGCGGGCTCCTACGAGCAGTACTTC. The entire variable domain, with the rest obtained from reference TRBV15 and TRBJ2-7, is as follows: DAMVIQNPRYQVTQFGKPVTLSCSQTLNHNVMYWYQQKSSQAPKLLFHYYDKDFNNEADTPDNFQSRRPNTSFCFLDIRSPGLGDTAMYLCATSMSAGSYEQYFGPGTRLTVT.

This chain joins TRBV15 and TRBJ1-1; 7 nucleotides match TRBD1. V dropped 2 bases and J dropped 4; count of bases not matched to a gene: 7. Germline V gene lookup returns CDR1 LNHNV and CDR2 YYDKDF (reference sequence). The CDR3 has 15 amino acids. The CDR3 reads CATSRTDRVRTEAFF. The CDR3 region has the DNA TGTGCCACCAGCAGAACTGACAGGGTTCGCACTGAAGCTTTCTTT.

This clone was picked up a small number of times. The chain couples TRBV9 to TRBJ1-2; unclear D gene. There are 12 residues in the CDR3. Germline-derived CDR1 and CDR2 are SGDLS and YYNGEE. V lost 0 bases to trimming and J lost 7 bases, with 7 bases between them. DNA for the CDR3: TGTGCCAGCAGCGTAGACCGCGGTGGCTACACCTTC. Its translation: CASSVDRGGYTF. Looking up the rest from reference TRBV9 and TRBJ1-2 gives the full variable domain: DSGVTQTPKHLITATGQRVTLRCSPRSGDLSVYWYQQSLDQGLQFLIQYYNGEERAKGNILERFSAQQFPDLHSELNLSSLELGDSALYFCASSVDRGGYTFGSGTRLTVV.

V gene TRBV18 combines with J gene TRBJ2-5; TRBD1 matches 7 bases. V was pared by 1 base and J by 5 bases, with 4 bases of the junction left unmatched. Germline V lookup: CDR1 KGHSH, CDR2 LQKENI. The length of the CDR3 is 14 residues. CDR3 coding DNA: TGTGCCAGCTCACCACAGGGGGCGCGGGAGACCCAGTACTTC. Encoded protein: CASSPQGARETQYF.

The chain is built from TRBV7-2 and TRBJ2-2, with unresolved D. Germline V gene sequence: CDR1 SGHTA, CDR2 FQGNSA. V was shortened by 5 bases and J by 4 bases, with 11 bases between the two germline ends. This CDR3 comprises 14 residues. CDR3: CASSMSSPTGELFF. CDR3 DNA sequence: TGTGCCAGCAGCATGTCGTCTCCCACCGGGGAGCTGTTTTTT.

The chain has TRBV28 and TRBJ1-4, with 8 bases lining up with TRBD1. The CDR3 is made up of 17 amino acids. The V gene end was trimmed by 5 bases and the J gene end by 4 bases; junction bases not matched to a gene: 12. In germline, CDR1 is MDHEN, CDR2 SYDVKM. Here the CDR3 reads CASSPAEPGQVNEKLFF. The CDR3 nucleotides are TGTGCCAGCAGTCCGGCCGAACCGGGACAGGTTAATGAAAAACTGTTTTTT.

The rearrangement links TRBV5-1 to TRBJ2-2; 8 bases map to TRBD1. Germline lookup yields CDR1 SGHRS and CDR2 YFSETQ. J gave up 3 bases and V 4 bases, and 5 bases lay outside the gene matches. The CDR3 spans 15 residues. The CDR3 protein is CASSLGTGDTGELFF. As DNA, the CDR3 is TGCGCCAGCAGCCTGGGGACAGGAGACACCGGGGAGCTGTTTTTT.

The genes are TRBV21-1 and TRBJ2-5; the table assigns TRBD1, which was not confirmed against the DNA. TRBV21-1 constitutes a pseudogene. The CDR3 length is 14 residues. The CDR3 loop is CASSKVRGRETQYF. The DNA of the CDR3 is TGTGCCAGCAGCAAAGTCAGGGGCCGAGAGACCCAGTACTTC.

This chain joins TRBV28 and TRBJ2-7, with 7 nucleotides matching TRBD2. CDR3 length: 14 amino acids. Losses at the gene ends were 7 bases for V and 4 bases for J; bases not matched to a gene: 10. Germline CDR1 and CDR2: MDHEN and SYDVKM. CDR3 residues: CASKTRDYLYEQYF. In DNA, the CDR3 is TGTGCCAGCAAAACGAGGGACTACCTATACGAGCAGTACTTC.

J is TRBJ1-1 and V is TRBV10-1; 8 bases match TRBD1. The CDR3 runs 12 residues. Unmatched junction bases numbered 5, after V lost 5 bases and J lost 9 bases. The germline V gene has CDR1 WNHNN and CDR2 SYGVQD (reference sequence). CDR3 DNA: TGCGCCAGCAGTTTCGGACAGGGTAAAGCTTTCTTT. This encodes CASSFGQGKAFF.

Only one count was recorded for this clone. The V gene is TRBV13, the J gene TRBJ2-5; tentatively, D is TRBD1 (5 bases). Germline lookup yields CDR1 PRHDT and CDR2 FYEKMQ (reference sequence). CDR3 length: 13 amino acids. With 4 bases removed from V and 6 bases from J, the gap between germline ends came to 12 bases. Written as DNA, the CDR3 is TGTGCCAGCAGCTCCGCAGGGCAAAAGACCCAGTACTTC. Amino acid sequence: CASSSAGQKTQYF.

This clone was seen a single time. The chain is built from TRBV11-2 and TRBJ1-1, with D unresolved. V lost 1 base to trimming and J lost 0 bases, with 9 bases between them. The length of the CDR3 is 15 residues. Germline loops: CDR1 SGHAT, CDR2 FQNNGV. The CDR3 bases are TGTGCCAGCAGCTTAGGCTCGGGGATGAACACTGAAGCTTTCTTT. This codes for CASSLGSGMNTEAFF. The whole variable domain, remainder taken from reference TRBV11-2 and TRBJ1-1, is EAGVAQSPRYKIIEKRQSVAFWCNPISGHATLYWYQQILGQGPKLLIQFQNNGVVDDSQLPKDRFSAERLKGVDSTLKIQPAKLEDSAVYLCASSLGSGMNTEAFFGQGTRLTVV.

V gene TRBV4-2 combines with J gene TRBJ2-1; TRBD1 is a possible D gene (7 bases). The CDR3 has 16 amino acids. Trimming cost V 4 bases and J 6 bases, with 19 bases left between them. Per germline, CDR1 LGHNA and CDR2 YNFKEQ. Here the CDR3 DNA reads TGTGCCAGCAGCCCAAAAACCGGAGGGGGCATCAATGAGCAGTTCTTC. This sequence encodes CASSPKTGGGINEQFF.

The chain has TRBV7-6 and TRBJ2-7; 8 bases map to TRBD2. V shed 4 bases, J shed 2 bases, and the junction held 10 bases outside the gene matches. The germline V gene has CDR1 SGHVS and CDR2 FNYEAQ. This CDR3 has 16 amino acids. CDR3 amino acids: CASSSPSGSWAYEQYF. The CDR3, as DNA: TGTGCCAGCAGCTCACCCAGCGGGAGCTGGGCCTACGAGCAGTACTTC. Supplemented by reference TRBV7-6 and TRBJ2-7, the full variable domain reads GAGVSQSPRYKVTKRGQDVALRCDPISGHVSLYWYRQALGQGPEFLTYFNYEAQQDKSGLPNDRFSAERPEGSISTLTIQRTEQRDSAMYRCASSSPSGSWAYEQYFGPGTRLTVT.

The chain combines TRBV2 with TRBJ2-2, with D hard to call. CDR1 and CDR2 (germline): SNHLY, FYNNEI. Deletions cut 3 bases from V and 1 base from J, with 12 bases between. There are 16 residues in the CDR3. CDR3 DNA sequence: TGTGCCAGCAGTGATGACGCGGCGCTGAACACCGGGGAGCTGTTTTTT. It codes for CASSDDAALNTGELFF. Complete variable domain (other parts from reference TRBV2 and TRBJ2-2): EPEVTQTPSHQVTQMGQEVILRCVPISNHLYFYWYRQILGQKVEFLVSFYNNEISEKSEIFDDQFSVERPDGSNFTLKIRSTKLEDSAMYFCASSDDAALNTGELFFGEGSRLTVL.

The chain is built from TRBV4-1 and TRBJ2-1; TRBD2 agrees at 9 bases. The CDR3 has 16 residues. The junction had 11 bases not matched to a gene; V was cut back by 4 bases and J by 7 bases. In germline, CDR1 is MGHRA, CDR2 YSYEKL. CDR3 protein: CASSLPAGGSGNEQFF. Here the CDR3 DNA reads TGCGCCAGCAGCCTTCCGGCGGGAGGGTCAGGAAATGAGCAGTTCTTC.

This chain uses TRBV6-1 with TRBJ1-3; D possibly corresponds to TRBD1 (5 bases). Germline assignment: CDR1 MNHNS and CDR2 SASEGT. The CDR3 runs 15 residues. V was pared by 2 bases and J by 2 bases, with 10 bases between. CDR3 in amino acids: CASSEQGRAGNTIYF. In nucleotides, the CDR3 is TGTGCCAGCAGTGAACAGGGAAGGGCTGGAAACACCATATATTTT.

Only a few counts were recorded for this clone. This chain connects TRBV4-3 to TRBJ1-6, with no clear D. The germline V and J ends were trimmed by 3 bases and 5 bases, with 8 bases remaining between them. This CDR3 is 14 amino acids long. The V gene's germline CDR1 is LGHNA and CDR2 YSLEER. In nucleotides, the CDR3 is TGCGCCAGCAGCCAGGGAGCCGATAATTCACCCCTCCACTTT. The encoded protein is CASSQGADNSPLHF.

The J gene is TRBJ2-7, the V gene TRBV14; D not certain. Germline CDR1 and CDR2: SGHDN and FVKESK. This CDR3 contains 13 residues. Trimming left V 1 base short and J 1 base short, with 5 bases between. The CDR3 nucleotides read TGTGCCAGCAGCCAAGGTGTATCCTACGAGCAGTACTTC. Translation: CASSQGVSYEQYF.

The CDR3 nucleotides read TGTGCCAGCAGACCTAGACCGTCCTATAATTCACCCCTCCACTTT. It encodes CASRPRPSYNSPLHF. The V and J genes are TRBV28 and TRBJ1-6; no definite D call. Trimming pared 6 bases from V and 1 base from J, leaving 10 bases between. There are 15 residues in the CDR3. CDR1 MDHEN and CDR2 SYDVKM come from the germline V gene.